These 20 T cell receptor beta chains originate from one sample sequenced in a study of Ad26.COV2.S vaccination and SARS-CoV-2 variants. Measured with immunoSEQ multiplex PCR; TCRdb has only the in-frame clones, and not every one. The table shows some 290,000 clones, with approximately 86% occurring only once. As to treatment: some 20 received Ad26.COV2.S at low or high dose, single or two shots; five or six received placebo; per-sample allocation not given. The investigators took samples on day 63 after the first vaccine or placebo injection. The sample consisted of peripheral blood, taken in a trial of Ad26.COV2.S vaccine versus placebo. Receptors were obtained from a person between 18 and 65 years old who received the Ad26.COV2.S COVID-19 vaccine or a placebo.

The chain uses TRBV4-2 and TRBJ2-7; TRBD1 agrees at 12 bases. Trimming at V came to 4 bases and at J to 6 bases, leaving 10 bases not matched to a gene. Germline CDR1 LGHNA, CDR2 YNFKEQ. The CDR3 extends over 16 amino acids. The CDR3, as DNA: TGTGCCAGCAGCCGAGAGGGGACAGGGGGCGAACGCGAGCAGTACTTC. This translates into CASSREGTGGEREQYF.

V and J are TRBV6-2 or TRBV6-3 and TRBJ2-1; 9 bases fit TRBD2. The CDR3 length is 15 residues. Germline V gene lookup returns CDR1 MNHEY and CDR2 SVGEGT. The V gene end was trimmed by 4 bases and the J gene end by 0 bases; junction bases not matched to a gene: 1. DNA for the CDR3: TGTGCCAGCAGTTGGCGGGGGGGCTCCTACAATGAGCAGTTCTTC. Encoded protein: CASSWRGGSYNEQFF.

The CDR3 DNA follows: TGTGCCAGTATCCAGGGCAAAGGGTACACTGAAGCTTTCTTT. Translating gives CASIQGKGYTEAFF. The chain uses TRBV19 and TRBJ1-1; tentatively, D is TRBD1 (5 bases). The V gene lost 7 bases and the J gene lost 3 bases, with 15 bases spanning the gap. Germline lookup yields CDR1 LNHDA and CDR2 SQIVND (reference sequence). The CDR3 consists of 14 residues.

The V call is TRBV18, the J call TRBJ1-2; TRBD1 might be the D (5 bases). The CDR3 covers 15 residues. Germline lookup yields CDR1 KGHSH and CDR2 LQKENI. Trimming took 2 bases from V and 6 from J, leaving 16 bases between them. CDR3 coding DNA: TGTGCCAGCTCACCAGTGAGAGGTGGGACTGATGGCTACACCTTC. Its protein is CASSPVRGGTDGYTF.

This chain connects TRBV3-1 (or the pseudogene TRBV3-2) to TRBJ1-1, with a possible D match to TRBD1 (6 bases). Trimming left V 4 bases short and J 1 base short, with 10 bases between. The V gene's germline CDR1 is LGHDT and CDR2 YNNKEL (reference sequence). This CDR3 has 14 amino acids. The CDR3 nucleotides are TGTGCCAGCAGCCCCGGGACAAGGAACACTGAAGCTTTCTTT. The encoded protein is CASSPGTRNTEAFF.

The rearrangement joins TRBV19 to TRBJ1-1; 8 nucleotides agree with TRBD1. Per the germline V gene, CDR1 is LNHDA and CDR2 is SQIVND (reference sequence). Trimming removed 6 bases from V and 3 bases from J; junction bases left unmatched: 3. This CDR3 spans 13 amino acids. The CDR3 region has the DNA TGTGCCAGTAGGGACAGGGCTTACACTGAAGCTTTCTTT. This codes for CASRDRAYTEAFF.

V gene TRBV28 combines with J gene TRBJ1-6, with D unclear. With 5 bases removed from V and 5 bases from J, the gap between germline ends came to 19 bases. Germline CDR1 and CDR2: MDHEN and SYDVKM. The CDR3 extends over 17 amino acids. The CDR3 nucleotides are TGTGCCAGCAGTCCCCCTGGTGCGAGGCTGAATAATTCACCCCTCCACTTT. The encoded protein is CASSPPGARLNNSPLHF.

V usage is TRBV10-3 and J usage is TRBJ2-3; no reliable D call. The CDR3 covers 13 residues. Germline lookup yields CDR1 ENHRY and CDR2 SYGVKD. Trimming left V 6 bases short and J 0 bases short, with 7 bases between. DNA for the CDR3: TGTGCCATCAGGGACCCCAGCACAGATACGCAGTATTTT. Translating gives CAIRDPSTDTQYF.

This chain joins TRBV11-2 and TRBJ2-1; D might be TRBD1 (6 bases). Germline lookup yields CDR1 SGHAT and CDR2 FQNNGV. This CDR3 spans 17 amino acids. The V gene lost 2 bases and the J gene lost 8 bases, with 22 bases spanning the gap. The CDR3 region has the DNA TGTGCCAGCAGCTTATTTCGGGGTTGGCAGGGGTTCGATGAGCAGTTCTTC. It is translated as CASSLFRGWQGFDEQFF.

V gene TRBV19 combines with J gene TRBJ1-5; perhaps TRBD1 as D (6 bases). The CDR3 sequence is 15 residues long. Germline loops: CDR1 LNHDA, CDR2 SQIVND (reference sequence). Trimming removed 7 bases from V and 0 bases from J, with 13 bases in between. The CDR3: CASTPTGYSNQPQHF. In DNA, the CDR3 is TGTGCCAGTACCCCGACAGGTTATAGCAATCAGCCCCAGCATTTT.

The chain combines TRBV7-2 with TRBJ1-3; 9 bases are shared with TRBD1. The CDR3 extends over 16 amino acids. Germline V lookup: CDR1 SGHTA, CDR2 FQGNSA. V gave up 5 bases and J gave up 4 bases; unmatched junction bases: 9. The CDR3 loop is CASSPRDRVKGNTIYF. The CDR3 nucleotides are TGTGCCAGCAGCCCCCGGGACAGGGTGAAAGGAAACACCATATATTTT.

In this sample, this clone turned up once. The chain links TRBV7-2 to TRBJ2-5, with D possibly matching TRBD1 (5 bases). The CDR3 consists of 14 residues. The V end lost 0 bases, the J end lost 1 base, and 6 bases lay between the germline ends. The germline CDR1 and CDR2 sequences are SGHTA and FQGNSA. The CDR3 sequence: CASSLATGQETQYF. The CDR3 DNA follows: TGTGCCAGCAGCTTAGCAACAGGCCAAGAGACCCAGTACTTC.

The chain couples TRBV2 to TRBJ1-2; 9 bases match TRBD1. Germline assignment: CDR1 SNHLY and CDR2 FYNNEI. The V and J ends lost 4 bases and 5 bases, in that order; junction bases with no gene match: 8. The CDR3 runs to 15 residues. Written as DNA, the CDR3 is TGTGCCAGCAGTGCGATGACAGGGGGTTTATATGGCTACACCTTC. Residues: CASSAMTGGLYGYTF. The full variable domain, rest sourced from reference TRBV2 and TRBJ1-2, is EPEVTQTPSHQVTQMGQEVILRCVPISNHLYFYWYRQILGQKVEFLVSFYNNEISEKSEIFDDQFSVERPDGSNFTLKIRSTKLEDSAMYFCASSAMTGGLYGYTFGSGTRLTVV.

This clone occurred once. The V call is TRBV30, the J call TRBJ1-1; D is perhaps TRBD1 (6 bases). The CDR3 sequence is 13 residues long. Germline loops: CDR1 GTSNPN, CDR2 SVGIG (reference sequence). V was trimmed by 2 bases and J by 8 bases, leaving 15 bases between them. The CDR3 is CAWSLQGSREAFF. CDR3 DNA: TGTGCCTGGAGTTTACAGGGAAGCAGGGAAGCTTTCTTT.

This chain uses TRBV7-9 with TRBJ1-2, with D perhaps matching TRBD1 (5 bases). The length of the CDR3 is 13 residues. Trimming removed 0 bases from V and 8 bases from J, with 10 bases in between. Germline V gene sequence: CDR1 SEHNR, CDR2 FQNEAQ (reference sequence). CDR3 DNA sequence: TGTGCCAGCAGCTTAGCAGGGCAGGGAGGCTACACCTTC. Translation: CASSLAGQGGYTF.

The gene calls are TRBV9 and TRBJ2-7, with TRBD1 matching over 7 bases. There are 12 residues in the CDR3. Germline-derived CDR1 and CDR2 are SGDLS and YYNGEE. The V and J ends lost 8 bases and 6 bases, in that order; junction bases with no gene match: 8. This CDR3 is CARGQTSCEQYF. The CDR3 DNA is TGTGCCAGGGGACAGACAAGCTGCGAGCAGTACTTC.

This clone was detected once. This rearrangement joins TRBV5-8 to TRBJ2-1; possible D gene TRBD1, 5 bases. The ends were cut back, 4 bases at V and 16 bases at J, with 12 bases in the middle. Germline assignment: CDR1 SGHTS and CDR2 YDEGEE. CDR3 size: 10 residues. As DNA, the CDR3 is TGTGCCAGCAGCATGACAGCGTCCTTCTTC. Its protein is CASSMTASFF. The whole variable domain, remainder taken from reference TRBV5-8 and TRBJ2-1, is EAGVTQSPTHLIKTRGQQATLRCSPISGHTSVYWYQQALGLGLQFLLWYDEGEERNRGNFPPRFSGRQFPNYSSELNVNALELEDSALYLCASSMTASFFGPGTRLTVL.

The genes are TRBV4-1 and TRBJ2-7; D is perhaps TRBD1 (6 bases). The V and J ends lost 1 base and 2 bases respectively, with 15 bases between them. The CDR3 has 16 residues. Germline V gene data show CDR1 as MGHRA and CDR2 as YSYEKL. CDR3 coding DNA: TGCGCCAGCAGCCAAGGGGCAGGGGTTTCCCCCTACGAGCAGTACTTC. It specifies CASSQGAGVSPYEQYF.

The CDR3 DNA reads as TGTGCCAGCAGTCTCGACACCTACACTGAAGCTTTCTTT. This encodes CASSLDTYTEAFF. The chain carries TRBV6-2 or TRBV6-3 and TRBJ1-1; D not resolved. This CDR3 contains 13 residues. The V end was cut by 5 bases, the J end by 3 bases, with 10 bases between. Looked up from germline, CDR1 is MNHEY and CDR2 is SVGEGT.

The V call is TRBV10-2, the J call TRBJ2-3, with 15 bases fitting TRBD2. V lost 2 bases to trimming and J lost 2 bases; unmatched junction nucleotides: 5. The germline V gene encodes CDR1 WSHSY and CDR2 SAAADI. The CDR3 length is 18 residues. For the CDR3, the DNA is TGCGCCAGCAGTGAGCGGACTAGCGGGGGGGTTATCACAGATACGCAGTATTTT. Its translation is CASSERTSGGVITDTQYF.